The sequence of this TCR beta chain was determined in a study of cytomegalovirus exposure and HLA in healthy donors. The overall study: The same platform as the roughly 700 first-cohort repertoires was used for the 90 to 150 validation repertoires, a later analysis reported. Study-level findings and limits: Cytomegalovirus status was reportedly diagnosed by the classifier with high specificity and sensitivity. Overall, under 200 TCR beta chains were annotated as cytomegalovirus-associated.

Germline CDR1 is SGHTA and CDR2 is FQGNSA. Trimming shortened V by 5 bases and J by 5 bases, and 6 bases separated the two germline ends. The CDR3 is 11 amino acids. The donors formed part of the approximately 120-subject validation cohort, distinct from the roughly 630-subject first cohort. Only a few counts were recorded for this clone. Its antigen is undetermined. Sequenced by immunoSEQ multiplex PCR; TCRdb stores in-frame clones only, minus some. The table includes 65,000 to 75,000 clones, just under 95% detected once. This clonotype originated in a woman between 18 and 30 years old in good health and CMV-seropositive. J is TRBJ2-5 and V is TRBV7-2; D uncertain. The material sequenced was PBMCs. CDR3 sequence reads: CASSPRETQYF. In DNA form, the CDR3 reads TGTGCCAGCAGCCCTCGGGAGACCCAGTACTTC.